Following are 14 T cell receptor beta chains from one sample sequenced in a study of CD8+ T cells in alopecia areata. Reverse transcribed after extraction, RNA yielded cDNA as the sequencing template. Measured with immunoSEQ multiplex PCR; TCRdb has only the in-frame clones, and not every one. The sample has some 180,000 clones, about 51% seen once; the top ten hold about a tenth. Sample treatment: oral pan-JAK inhibitor, 5-10 mg twice daily. Sequencing was performed on CD8+ T cells sorted from blood, taken around week 54, from a patient treated with tofacitinib. These receptors were taken from a human donor with alopecia areata.

The chain uses TRBV6-5 and TRBJ2-2; no reliable D call. There are 11 residues in the CDR3. The ends were cut back, 4 bases at V and 7 bases at J, with 4 bases in the middle. CDR1 and CDR2 (germline): MNHEY, SVGAGI. CDR3 in amino acids: CASSSIGELFF. The CDR3, as DNA: TGTGCCAGCAGTTCCATCGGGGAGCTGTTTTTT.

This clone turned up a few times. A read error may account for a junction end that differs from germline. The J gene is TRBJ2-7, the V gene TRBV7-7; 8 nucleotides match TRBD1. The CDR3 consists of 15 residues. Germline-derived CDR1 and CDR2 are SSHAT and FNYEAQ (reference sequence). The CDR3 nucleotides read TGTGCTAGCAGCCAAGGACAGGGCGGTAGATACGAGCAGTACTTC. This gives the protein CASSQGQGGRYEQYF.

The chain uses TRBV27 and TRBJ1-3; no firm D call. V lost 8 bases to trimming and J lost 8 bases, with 19 bases between them. The CDR3 is 14 amino acids. Per germline, CDR1 MNHEY and CDR2 SMNVEV (reference sequence). CDR3 DNA sequence: TGTGCCAGCTCCTCAACCTCCGGGCCGGACACCATATATTTT. Encoded protein: CASSSTSGPDTIYF.

The chain joins TRBV30 to TRBJ1-5, with D possibly TRBD1 on 5 matching bases. The V end lost 3 bases, the J end lost 3 bases, and 9 bases lay between the germline ends. Germline values: CDR1 GTSNPN, CDR2 SVGIG (reference sequence). The CDR3 runs to 13 residues. The CDR3 nucleotides are TGTGCCTGGAGCGCAGGGAACAATCAGCCCCAGCATTTT. It codes for CAWSAGNNQPQHF.

The chain recombines TRBV4-2 with TRBJ2-7; D remains ambiguous. CDR1 and CDR2 from the germline V gene are LGHNA and YNFKEQ. Trimming removed 6 bases from V and 2 bases from J, with 17 bases in between. The CDR3 is 15 amino acids. CDR3 nucleotides: TGTGCCAGCAGTCCTGCTGGACCATTAACCTACGAGCAGTACTTC. Its translation is CASSPAGPLTYEQYF.

For the CDR3, the DNA is TGTGCCAGCAGTTTAGGTGGAGGGGGTGGCTACACCTTC. This sequence encodes CASSLGGGGGYTF. The chain carries TRBV27 and TRBJ1-2, with a weak D call TRBD1 (6 bases). This CDR3 spans 13 amino acids. The germline V gene has CDR1 MNHEY and CDR2 SMNVEV (reference sequence). The V end lost 2 bases, the J end lost 7 bases, and 11 bases lay between the germline ends.

The chain carries TRBV6-5 and TRBJ2-1, with a possible D match to TRBD2 (6 bases). CDR1 is MNHEY and CDR2 is SVGAGI in the germline V gene. V shed 0 bases and J shed 7 bases, with 13 bases lying between them. The CDR3 spans 15 residues. Written as DNA, the CDR3 is TGTGCCAGCAGTTACTCTGCGGGTGGGGGGAATGAGCAGTTCTTC. Translating it yields CASSYSAGGGNEQFF.

This clone appeared a few times. This chain connects TRBV5-4 to TRBJ1-2; D ambiguous. Germline lookup yields CDR1 SGHNT and CDR2 YYREEE (reference sequence). The CDR3 loop spans 12 amino acids. Trimming removed 0 bases at V and 8 bases at J, with 8 bases between. CDR3: CASSLVGGGYTF. The CDR3 coding sequence is TGTGCCAGCAGCTTGGTTGGCGGAGGCTACACCTTC. Combining the CDR3 with reference TRBV5-4 and TRBJ1-2 gives the whole variable domain ETGVTQSPTHLIKTRGQQVTLRCSSQSGHNTVSWYQQALGQGPQFIFQYYREEENGRGNFPPRFSGLQFPNYSSELNVNALELDDSALYLCASSLVGGGYTFGSGTRLTVV.

On this clone itself: The same CDR3 arises from other DNA sequences in this sample as well. The chain links TRBV19 to TRBJ2-7; weak D call: TRBD1 (6 bases). CDR1 and CDR2 (germline): LNHDA, SQIVND (reference sequence). Between the trimmed V and J ends, which lost 5 bases and 3 bases, there was a span of 8 bases. CDR3 length equals 12 residues. CDR3: CASSSQGYEQYF. The CDR3, as DNA: TGTGCCAGTAGTTCACAGGGCTACGAGCAGTACTTC.

The chain is built from TRBV9 and TRBJ2-1, with 11 bases that match TRBD2. This CDR3 comprises 20 residues. With 0 bases clipped from V and 7 bases from J, the junction kept 18 bases outside the gene matches. Germline assignment: CDR1 SGDLS and CDR2 YYNGEE. The CDR3 region has the DNA TGTGCCAGCAGCGTAGGGCCCCTAGCGGGGGGTCCCCCAGGATTGAATGAGCAGTTCTTC. Translating it yields CASSVGPLAGGPPGLNEQFF.

With regard to this clone: This CDR3 is also generated by other DNA sequences in the sample. The rearrangement links TRBV30 to TRBJ2-2; D remains ambiguous. The germline gives CDR1 GTSNPN, CDR2 SVGIG (reference sequence). The V end was cut by 2 bases, the J end by 4 bases, with 5 bases between. This CDR3 spans 12 amino acids. CDR3 loop: CAWSWGTGELFF. CDR3 nucleotides: TGTGCCTGGAGTTGGGGCACCGGGGAGCTGTTTTTT.

The chain carries TRBV9 and TRBJ2-7; TRBD1 is a possible D gene (5 bases). Germline CDR1 is SGDLS and CDR2 is YYNGEE. Deletions cut 0 bases from V and 1 base from J, with 11 bases between. This CDR3 comprises 15 residues. CDR3 loop: CASSVGDSLSYEQYF. The CDR3 DNA sequence: TGTGCCAGCAGCGTAGGAGACAGTCTTTCCTACGAGCAGTACTTC.

The table lists this clone with a few counts. This chain joins TRBV5-1 and TRBJ1-2, with 8 nucleotides matching TRBD1. Unmatched junction bases numbered 4, after V lost 4 bases and J lost 5 bases. The CDR3 runs 13 residues. The V gene's germline CDR1 is SGHRS and CDR2 YFSETQ. This chain's CDR3 is CASSRGQEYGYTF. The CDR3 bases are TGCGCCAGCAGCCGGGGACAGGAATATGGCTACACCTTC.

This clone was seen a handful of times. The CDR3 loop is CASSQHLDTGELFF. For the CDR3, the DNA is TGCGCCAGCAGCCAACATCTAGACACCGGGGAGCTGTTTTTT. V is TRBV4-3 and J is TRBJ2-2, with unresolved D. This CDR3 is 14 amino acids long. V gave up 2 bases and J gave up 3 bases, with 7 bases separating them. Germline V lookup: CDR1 LGHNA, CDR2 YSLEER.